These 9 T cell receptor beta chains were sequenced from one sample in a study of OX40 agonist ivuxolimab in advanced cancers. Some clones are missing from TCRdb's copy, which holds only in-frame ones; the method was immunoSEQ multiplex PCR. Of approximately 90,000 clones listed, around nine tenths are singletons. The sequenced sample was CD4+ or CD8+ T cells sorted from blood, obtained in a trial of the OX40 agonist ivuxolimab. The receptors were gathered from an adult with an advanced solid tumor such as melanoma, head and neck, liver or kidney cancer.

The chain links TRBV5-1 to TRBJ2-2, with 7 bases that match TRBD2. CDR1 and CDR2 from the germline V gene are SGHRS and YFSETQ. This CDR3 has 15 amino acids. J lost 4 bases, V lost 4 bases, and 7 bases had no gene match. The CDR3 is CASSLQRGITGELFF. The CDR3 nucleotides read TGCGCCAGCAGCCTGCAGCGGGGAATCACCGGGGAGCTGTTTTTT.

The chain joins TRBV6-1 to TRBJ2-5, with unresolved D. The V and J ends lost 5 bases and 4 bases respectively, with 14 bases between them. The CDR3 totals 14 residues. Germline CDR1 reads MNHNS; CDR2 reads SASEGT. CDR3 sequence (DNA): TGTGCCAGCAGTCCAAACTGGGCCGGAGAGACCCAGTACTTC. Translation gives CASSPNWAGETQYF.

The gene calls are TRBV19 and TRBJ2-7, with D tentatively TRBD1 (6 bases). CDR1 and CDR2 (germline): LNHDA, SQIVND (reference sequence). The CDR3 runs to 12 residues. Between the trimmed V and J ends, which lost 5 bases and 1 base, there was a span of 6 bases. CDR3 loop: CASSDRSYEQYF. CDR3 in DNA: TGTGCCAGTAGTGACAGGTCCTACGAGCAGTACTTC.

This clone was seen more than once but under ten times. The V and J genes are TRBV11-2 and TRBJ1-2; a weak D match, TRBD1 (6 bases). The CDR3 extends over 14 amino acids. V was shortened by 7 bases and J by 3 bases, with 15 bases between the two germline ends. Germline CDR1 and CDR2: SGHAT and FQNNGV. The CDR3 bases are TGTGCCAGCACGGAAGGGGGTCGGTACTATGGCTACACCTTC. Protein: CASTEGGRYYGYTF.

The gene calls are TRBV29-1 and TRBJ1-1; TRBD1 is a possible D gene (5 bases). The CDR3 covers 15 residues. Germline V CDR1 and CDR2: SQVTM, ANQGSEA. With 7 bases removed from V and 2 bases from J, the gap between germline ends came to 20 bases. The CDR3 reads CSAGVGGSFNTEAFF. CDR3 bases: TGCAGCGCCGGCGTCGGGGGGTCCTTCAACACTGAAGCTTTCTTT.

V gene TRBV5-1 combines with J gene TRBJ2-3, with a tentative D call TRBD2 (5 bases). The CDR3 is 14 residues long. Germline assignment: CDR1 SGHRS and CDR2 YFSETQ. Trimming stripped 5 bases from V and 5 bases from J, with 15 bases between. The chain's CDR3 is CASSPGGGGDTQYF. CDR3 nucleotide sequence: TGCGCCAGCAGTCCGGGCGGTGGAGGAGATACGCAGTATTTT. Using reference TRBV5-1 and TRBJ2-3 for the parts outside the CDR3, the full variable domain is KAGVTQTPRYLIKTRGQQVTLSCSPISGHRSVSWYQQTPGQGLQFLFEYFSETQRNKGNFPGRFSGRQFSNSRSEMNVSTLELGDSALYLCASSPGGGGDTQYFGPGTRLTVL.

This clone has only one observation. The chain combines TRBV5-1 with TRBJ2-7; 9 nucleotides line up with TRBD1. V trimming: 4 bases; J trimming: 6 bases; junction bases outside the gene matches: 8. The V gene's germline CDR1 is SGHRS and CDR2 YFSETQ. The length of the CDR3 is 14 residues. CDR3 coding DNA: TGCGCCAGCAGCCCGGGGGACAGGGCTTCCGAGCAGTACTTC. This gives the protein CASSPGDRASEQYF.

The chain employs TRBV10-3 and TRBJ1-1; D may be TRBD1 (5 bases). Trimming removed 7 bases at V and 1 base at J, with 10 bases between. The germline V gene encodes CDR1 ENHRY and CDR2 SYGVKD. CDR3 length equals 13 residues. The CDR3 bases are TGTGCCATCAAGGACACCCAGAACACTGAAGCTTTCTTT. As protein: CAIKDTQNTEAFF.

The chain couples TRBV6-1 to TRBJ1-2; D is possibly TRBD1 (6 bases). The CDR3 has 17 residues. V was clipped by 3 bases and J by 4 bases, with 21 bases between them. Germline V gene lookup returns CDR1 MNHNS and CDR2 SASEGT. This chain's CDR3 is CASSEGSTGLRGYGYTF. CDR3 in DNA: TGTGCCAGCAGTGAGGGCTCTACAGGGTTAAGGGGCTATGGCTACACCTTC.